Sequencing of this TCR beta chain was carried out in a study of shared clonotypes between healthy human individuals. Those who donated were healthy HIV-negative adults, with no recent acute infections or vaccinations reported. This clone was seen only a few times. As yet, its antigen is unknown. Sorted subsets were amplified in replicate PCRs using 150 to 250 ng DNA, roughly 30,000 T cell genomes. The method was immunoSEQ multiplex PCR; TCRdb's version includes in-frame clones alone and lacks a portion of them. Here the sample spans almost 750,000 clones, over 60% being singletons. The study, taken as a whole, reports: An anticipated effect of sequencing depth on clonotype sharing among donors was recognized. Tissue TCR repertoires likely differ from these blood-only repertoires.

The receptor comes from a woman aged 25-40 years in good health. Sequencing used memory CD4+ T cells sorted from blood. Described subset: CD45RA-negative fraction.

The DNA of the CDR3 is TGTGCCAGCAGCCCGAGCGGGAAGGGAACCAAAAACATTCAGTACTTC. Residues: CASSPSGKGTKNIQYF. The chain is built from TRBV14 and TRBJ2-4; 7 positions match TRBD2. The J segment lost 2 bases and the V segment lost 4 bases, leaving 8 bases of the junction unmatched. This CDR3 region has 16 residues. CDR1 is SGHDN and CDR2 is FVKESK in the germline V gene.